The rows below give T cell receptor beta chains drawn from one sample of a study of cytomegalovirus exposure and HLA in healthy donors. The data were produced by immunoSEQ multiplex PCR, yet TCRdb's version contains in-frame clones alone and is incomplete. This table holds 15,000 to 20,000 clones, approximately 70% found once. The sequenced sample was PBMCs. Receptors were obtained from a man between 18 and 35 years old in good health and CMV-seronegative. Each CDR3 is given with its conserved first and last residue. A D gene is named only where the DNA matches it firmly. A row's size may be missing; if present it is once, few, many or a size class.

>-|TRBJ1-6|TRBV30|once
CAWSGQRAGAQTLHF
TGTGCCTGGAGTGGGCAGAGGGCAGGAGCCCAGACCCTCCACTTT
>-|TRBJ1-2|TRBV6-5|few
CASKGMGGGYTF
TGTGCCAGCAAGGGAATGGGAGGCGGCTACACCTTC
>-|TRBJ2-3|TRBV14|-
CASSQLNTDTQYF
TGTGCCAGCAGCCAACTAAACACAGATACGCAGTATTTT
>-|TRBJ2-5|TRBV7-8|-
CASSLIQRWNQETQYF
TGTGCCAGCAGCTTAATACAGCGGTGGAACCAAGAGACCCAGTACTTC
>-|TRBJ1-5|TRBV10-3|-
CAISGGLGQPQHF
TGTGCCATCAGTGGAGGGTTGGGGCAGCCCCAGCATTTT
>-|TRBJ1-3|TRBV30|-
CAWSVLYPGNTIYF
TGTGCCTGGAGTGTACTATATCCTGGAAACACCATATATTTT
>-|TRBJ1-1|TRBV25-1|-
CASSNRGQLNTEAFF
TGTGCCAGCAGCAATAGAGGACAGCTCAACACTGAAGCTTTCTTT
>TRBD2|TRBJ2-5|TRBV5-1|-
CASSRGLGSVETQYF
TGCGCCAGCAGCCGGGGACTAGGGAGTGTGGAGACCCAGTACTTC
>TRBD1|TRBJ1-4|TRBV7-8|once
CASRNRGRSEKLFF
TGTGCCAGCAGGAACAGGGGTCGTTCTGAAAAACTGTTTTTT
>-|TRBJ2-7|TRBV30|-
CAGAGSLAGEQYF
TGTGCCGGCGCGGGTAGCCTGGCGGGGGAGCAGTACTTC
>TRBD2|TRBJ2-1|TRBV15|-
CATSSDRAGGRNEQFF
TGTGCCACCAGCAGCGATCGAGCGGGAGGTAGGAATGAGCAGTTCTTC
>-|TRBJ1-5|TRBV29-1|-
CSVEEGGGPQHF
TGCAGCGTTGAAGAGGGGGGTGGGCCCCAGCATTTT
>-|TRBJ1-2|TRBV5-1|few
CASSLDRGGYGYTF
TGCGCCAGCAGCTTGGATCGGGGGGGCTATGGCTACACCTTC
>-|TRBJ1-5|TRBV10-3|-
CAIRTDNSNQPQHF
TGTGCCATCAGGACCGACAATAGCAATCAGCCCCAGCATTTT
>-|TRBJ2-7|TRBV6-1|few
CASSDPGNEQYF
TGTGCCAGCAGTGACCCCGGGAACGAGCAGTACTTC
>-|TRBJ1-3|TRBV30|-
CAWSTTGNTIYF
TGTGCCTGGTCGACAACGGGAAACACCATATATTTT
>-|TRBJ1-2|TRBV6-6|once
CASSPIPTGSYGYTF
TGTGCCAGCAGTCCAATCCCGACAGGTAGCTATGGCTACACCTTC
>-|TRBJ1-1|TRBV6-1|large
CASSFVRRNTEAFF
TGTGCCAGCAGCTTCGTAAGGAGGAACACTGAAGCTTTCTTT
>TRBD1|TRBJ1-2|TRBV30|-
CACHPSGQGHGYTF
TGTGCCTGCCATCCCAGCGGACAGGGCCATGGCTACACCTTC
>-|TRBJ1-5|TRBV28|-
CASSPTGTGGQPQHF
TGTGCCAGCAGTCCCACGGGGACCGGGGGTCAGCCCCAGCATTTT
>-|TRBJ2-7|TRBV29-1|-
CSASRDLAPHSGEQYF
TGCAGCGCTTCCCGTGACCTGGCCCCCCATTCCGGGGAGCAGTACTTC
>-|TRBJ1-1|TRBV2|-
CASSEMGAGVQAFF
TGTGCCAGCAGTGAAATGGGCGCGGGCGTGCAAGCTTTCTTT
>-|TRBJ1-3|TRBV6-6|few
CASSYSAGAGNTIYF
TGTGCCAGCAGTTACTCGGCAGGGGCTGGAAACACCATATATTTT
>TRBD2|TRBJ2-7|TRBV5-4|-
CASSTSSGRAYEQYF
TGTGCCAGCAGCACCTCTAGCGGGAGGGCCTACGAGCAGTACTTC
>-|TRBJ1-3|TRBV30|few
CAWSVWGRRSGNTIYF
TGTGCCTGGAGTGTATGGGGGAGGAGGTCTGGAAACACCATATATTTT
>-|TRBJ1-1|TRBV6-6|-
CASSSGNTEAFF
TGTGCCAGCAGTTCGGGGAACACTGAAGCTTTCTTT
>TRBD1|TRBJ1-5|TRBV6-5|-
CASSYGTGGQPQHF
TGTGCCAGCAGTTACGGGACAGGGGGTCAGCCCCAGCATTTT
>-|TRBJ2-7|TRBV5-6|-
CASSLVSTYEQYF
TGTGCCAGCAGCTTAGTCAGTACCTACGAGCAGTACTTC
>-|TRBJ1-5|TRBV5-1|-
CASSPSSGGNQPQHF
TGCGCCAGCAGCCCCTCGTCAGGGGGCAATCAGCCCCAGCATTTT
>-|TRBJ1-2|TRBV29-1|-
CSVEDSGSRGYTF
TGCAGCGTTGAAGATTCGGGGTCCCGAGGCTACACCTTC
>-|TRBJ1-2|TRBV29-1|-
CSVVIQENYGYTF
TGCAGCGTTGTCATTCAGGAAAACTATGGCTACACCTTC
>TRBD2|TRBJ2-7|TRBV30|-
CALGGRTSYEQYF
TGTGCCCTTGGCGGGAGGACCTCCTACGAGCAGTACTTC
>-|TRBJ2-6|TRBV15|once
CATSPQRGTGANVLTF
TGTGCCACCAGCCCCCAACGGGGTACTGGGGCCAACGTCCTGACTTTC
>TRBD1|TRBJ1-5|TRBV4-2|-
CASSQRQGEGNQPQHF
TGTGCCAGCAGCCAACGTCAGGGGGAGGGCAATCAGCCCCAGCATTTT
>TRBD1|TRBJ2-1|TRBV29-1|-
CSVEGGTGQGSYNEQFF
TGCAGCGTTGAAGGAGGAACCGGACAGGGGAGCTACAATGAGCAGTTCTTC